Listed below are T cell receptor beta chains from one sample, sequenced in a study of a mutant IDH1 vaccine in newly diagnosed glioma. The table came from immunoSEQ multiplex PCR; TCRdb's copy has only in-frame clones and leaves some out. The data contain tens of thousands of clones, about four fifths of them singletons. Their antigens remain unidentified. Source: PBMCs, taken from a glioma patient whose treatment included an IDH1 peptide vaccine. These receptors originate from a woman in her 50s with glioma. Both conserved end residues are part of each CDR3. Each record gives: clone size, D gene, J gene, V gene, CDR3 DNA, CDR3 protein. The D gene is left open where the match is weak. Expanded clones get a size class; other rows say once, few or many, or leave the size out.

size: .; D: .; J: TRBJ2-7; V: TRBV7-2; DNA: TGTGCCAGCAGCCGAAGCCTAGGGGACGAGCAGTACTTC; CDR3: CASSRSLGDEQYF
size: .; D: TRBD1; J: TRBJ1-4; V: TRBV19; DNA: TGTGCCAGTTCGTCGGCGGGACAGGGCAGTGAAAAACTGTTTTTT; CDR3: CASSSAGQGSEKLFF
size: .; D: .; J: TRBJ1-1; V: TRBV7-8; DNA: TGTGCCAGCAGCTTTGGAAGGGGCACTGAAGCTTTCTTT; CDR3: CASSFGRGTEAFF
size: once; D: .; J: TRBJ2-7; V: TRBV14; DNA: TGTGCCAGCAGCCAAGGCGGAGCCCCTCTCTACGAGCAGTACTTC; CDR3: CASSQGGAPLYEQYF
size: .; D: .; J: TRBJ1-1; V: TRBV5-1; DNA: TGCGCCAGCAGCTTGGTAAGATTAGGGAGAGACACTGAAGCTTTCTTT; CDR3: CASSLVRLGRDTEAFF
size: .; D: TRBD1; J: TRBJ2-7; V: TRBV7-2; DNA: TGTGCCAGCAGCTTAACCGGGACAGTAGTTTACGAGCAGTACTTC; CDR3: CASSLTGTVVYEQYF
size: .; D: TRBD2; J: TRBJ2-2; V: TRBV19; DNA: TGTGCCAGTAGTACGTCCCCGGGAGGGGTAAACACCGGGGAGCTGTTTTTT; CDR3: CASSTSPGGVNTGELFF
size: .; D: TRBD1; J: TRBJ2-3; V: TRBV5-4; DNA: TGTGCCAGCAGCTCCAGACAGGGGGGGGCCACAGATACGCAGTATTTT; CDR3: CASSSRQGGATDTQYF
size: .; D: .; J: TRBJ2-7; V: TRBV11-2; DNA: TGTGCCAGCAGCGTCGGGGTACCTACCTACGAGCAGTACTTC; CDR3: CASSVGVPTYEQYF
size: .; D: .; J: TRBJ2-7; V: TRBV11-2; DNA: TGTGCCAGCAGCTTAGGGACCCTAAGCTCCTACGAGCAGTACTTC; CDR3: CASSLGTLSSYEQYF
size: .; D: .; J: TRBJ1-6; V: TRBV6-1; DNA: TGTGCCAGCAGTGAAGGTTCTTTACAGACAAATTCACCCCTCCACTTT; CDR3: CASSEGSLQTNSPLHF
size: .; D: .; J: TRBJ2-7; V: TRBV27; DNA: TGTGCCAGCAGTGATTTCTACGAGCAGTACTTC; CDR3: CASSDFYEQYF
size: .; D: .; J: TRBJ2-7; V: TRBV15; DNA: TGTGCCACCAGCAGAGAGGGGTACGAGCAGTACTTC; CDR3: CATSREGYEQYF
size: .; D: TRBD1; J: TRBJ1-1; V: TRBV9; DNA: TGTGCCAGCAGCGTAGATGGACAGGGGGAAGCTTTCTTT; CDR3: CASSVDGQGEAFF
size: few; D: TRBD1; J: TRBJ2-1; V: TRBV7-7; DNA: TGTGCCAGCAGCTTAATGACAGGGGTTCCCAATGAGCAGTTCTTC; CDR3: CASSLMTGVPNEQFF
size: .; D: .; J: TRBJ1-1; V: TRBV19; DNA: TGTGCCAGTAGTTCCCCAGGATTGGGCACTGAAGCTTTCTTT; CDR3: CASSSPGLGTEAFF
size: .; D: .; J: TRBJ2-1; V: TRBV30; DNA: TGTGCCTGGAGTGTACCTCTCGGTGAGCAGTTCTTC; CDR3: CAWSVPLGEQFF
size: .; D: .; J: TRBJ2-2; V: TRBV4-2; DNA: TGTGCCAGCAGCCAAGAGTCCTCTAACACCGGGGAGCTGTTTTTT; CDR3: CASSQESSNTGELFF
size: .; D: .; J: TRBJ1-1; V: TRBV30; DNA: TGTGCCTGGAGTGTAGCGAACACTGAAGCTTTCTTT; CDR3: CAWSVANTEAFF
size: .; D: .; J: TRBJ1-2; V: TRBV27; DNA: TGTGCCACCTCCCTCCGACCAGGGGTCCTCTATGGCTACACCTTC; CDR3: CATSLRPGVLYGYTF
size: .; D: .; J: TRBJ1-2; V: TRBV4-1; DNA: TGCGCCAGCAGCCAAGATCTTCGGGAGTGGACGAACTATGGCTACACCTTC; CDR3: CASSQDLREWTNYGYTF
size: once; D: .; J: TRBJ1-2; V: TRBV6-5; DNA: TGTGCCAGTAAACTCGCAGGGCAGGACTATGGCTACACCTTC; CDR3: CASKLAGQDYGYTF
size: .; D: .; J: TRBJ2-5; V: TRBV2; DNA: TGTGCGAATGGGGAGAGTGAAGAGACCCAGTACTTC; CDR3: CANGESEETQYF
size: few; D: .; J: TRBJ1-2; V: TRBV2; DNA: TGTGCCAGCAGTGAACGGGGCGGATGGAACTATGGCTACACCTTC; CDR3: CASSERGGWNYGYTF
size: .; D: TRBD1; J: TRBJ2-7; V: TRBV19; DNA: TGTGCCAGTAGCTATTCTGACAGGGACAACGAGCAGTACTTC; CDR3: CASSYSDRDNEQYF
size: .; D: .; J: TRBJ1-2; V: TRBV19; DNA: TGTGCCAGTAGCCGACAGAGTGGATCGTCAAACTATGGCTACACCTTC; CDR3: CASSRQSGSSNYGYTF
size: .; D: TRBD2; J: TRBJ2-1; V: TRBV5-1; DNA: TGCGCCAGCAAGTCGGCTAGCGGGGGGATAAATGAGCAGTTCTTC; CDR3: CASKSASGGINEQFF
size: .; D: .; J: TRBJ1-1; V: TRBV4-1; DNA: TGCGCCAGCAGCCAAGATCAAGGGTTGGGCACTGAAGCTTTCTTT; CDR3: CASSQDQGLGTEAFF
size: .; D: .; J: TRBJ1-3; V: TRBV15; DNA: TGTGCCACCAGCGGGGGGTCTGGAAACACCATATATTTT; CDR3: CATSGGSGNTIYF
size: .; D: .; J: TRBJ1-2; V: TRBV10-2; DNA: TGCGCCAGCAAGGTCTCCGACTATGGCTACACCTTC; CDR3: CASKVSDYGYTF
size: .; D: .; J: TRBJ1-1; V: TRBV28; DNA: TGTGCCAGCCGACGGGCACCTGAAGCTTTCTTT; CDR3: CASRRAPEAFF
size: few; D: .; J: TRBJ2-7; V: TRBV18; DNA: TGTGCCAGCTCACCCACTGGACAGTACTACGAGCAGTACTTC; CDR3: CASSPTGQYYEQYF
size: once; D: .; J: TRBJ1-6; V: TRBV7-9; DNA: TGTGCCAGCAGCTCGACAGTTGGCGATTCACCCCTCCACTTT; CDR3: CASSSTVGDSPLHF
size: .; D: .; J: TRBJ1-2; V: TRBV12-2; DNA: TGTGCAAGTCGCTTAGCCCCCTGGACAGGGCCGAACTATGGCTACACCTTC; CDR3: CASRLAPWTGPNYGYTF
size: .; D: TRBD2; J: TRBJ2-7; V: TRBV19; DNA: TGTGCCAGTAGTACTGGGACTAGCGGGGTCCGTATTCAGTACTTC; CDR3: CASSTGTSGVRIQYF
size: once; D: TRBD1; J: TRBJ2-4; V: TRBV15; DNA: TGTGCCACCAGCAGAGATCCACAGGGGTCGCCAAAAAACATTCAGTACTTC; CDR3: CATSRDPQGSPKNIQYF
size: few; D: .; J: TRBJ2-5; V: TRBV6-1; DNA: TGTGCCAGCAACGGGCCCCAAGAGACCCAGTACTTC; CDR3: CASNGPQETQYF
size: .; D: TRBD2; J: TRBJ2-2; V: TRBV7-8; DNA: TGTGCCAGCAGCTTACAAGCGGGGAAGAGGACCGGGGAGCTGTTTTTT; CDR3: CASSLQAGKRTGELFF
size: .; D: .; J: TRBJ2-3; V: TRBV7-3; DNA: TGTGCCAGCACCTTAGGAAGCACAGATACGCAGTATTTT; CDR3: CASTLGSTDTQYF
size: .; D: .; J: TRBJ1-5; V: TRBV27; DNA: TGTGCCAGCAGTTTAGGCAGGAGCCAGCCCCAGCATTTT; CDR3: CASSLGRSQPQHF
size: .; D: .; J: TRBJ2-4; V: TRBV19; DNA: TGTGCCAGTAGTTCCCCCTATGCCAGGAACATTCAGTACTTC; CDR3: CASSSPYARNIQYF
size: .; D: .; J: TRBJ2-2; V: TRBV27; DNA: TGTGCCAGCAGTTCCCCTCGGGGACCTACCGGGGAGCTGTTTTTT; CDR3: CASSSPRGPTGELFF
size: .; D: .; J: TRBJ2-5; V: TRBV7-9; DNA: TGTGCCAGCAGCTCTGCTTGGGCCCAAGAAACCCAGTACTTC; CDR3: CASSSAWAQETQYF
size: .; D: .; J: TRBJ1-5; V: TRBV30; DNA: TGTGCCTGTCAAGACTGGGGGGCTGGTCAGCCCCAGCATTTT; CDR3: CACQDWGAGQPQHF
size: .; D: .; J: TRBJ2-3; V: TRBV9; DNA: TGTGCCAGCAGCGTAAGGGCCAGCGCCCGCACAGATACGCAGTATTTT; CDR3: CASSVRASARTDTQYF
size: .; D: .; J: TRBJ2-1; V: TRBV19; DNA: TGTGCCAGTAGTATGGCGGGCAGCCGACACTACAATGAGCAGTTCTTC; CDR3: CASSMAGSRHYNEQFF
size: .; D: .; J: TRBJ2-4; V: TRBV5-1; DNA: TGCGCCAGCAGCTTGGACAGCCCGAGTGGTGGAAACATTCAGTACTTC; CDR3: CASSLDSPSGGNIQYF
size: .; D: .; J: TRBJ1-2; V: TRBV7-9; DNA: TGTGCCAGCAGCTTAGTCCGAAGGGGCTACACCTTC; CDR3: CASSLVRRGYTF
size: once; D: .; J: TRBJ2-1; V: TRBV2; DNA: TGTGCCAGCAGTGATTGGGATGAGCAGTTCTTC; CDR3: CASSDWDEQFF
size: .; D: .; J: TRBJ1-1; V: TRBV28; DNA: TGTGCCAGCAGTTTAATCAGCGTGTACACTGAAGCTTTCTTT; CDR3: CASSLISVYTEAFF
size: .; D: .; J: TRBJ2-7; V: TRBV27; DNA: TGTGCCAGCAGTTTATCTGTGGGCAGTTTCTACGAGCAGTACTTC; CDR3: CASSLSVGSFYEQYF
size: .; D: .; J: TRBJ1-3; V: TRBV2; DNA: TGTGCCAGCAGTGAGGGTCGATGGGCGGCTGGAAACACCATATATTTT; CDR3: CASSEGRWAAGNTIYF
size: once; D: .; J: TRBJ1-5; V: TRBV5-1; DNA: TGCGCCAGCAGCTTGTCTCCGGGGGCGGGGGGCAATCAGCCCCAGCATTTT; CDR3: CASSLSPGAGGNQPQHF
size: .; D: .; J: TRBJ1-5; V: TRBV6-6; DNA: TGTGCTGCGGTCGGGGCGAGCAATCAGCCCCAGCATTTT; CDR3: CAAVGASNQPQHF
size: .; D: .; J: TRBJ1-6; V: TRBV9; DNA: TGTGCCAGCAGCGCAAACCCCAGGGGAGGTAATTCACCCCTCCACTTT; CDR3: CASSANPRGGNSPLHF
size: once; D: .; J: TRBJ1-1; V: TRBV4-3; DNA: TGCGCCAGCAGACTTTCAGGGGCGACTGAAGCTTTCTTT; CDR3: CASRLSGATEAFF
size: .; D: .; J: TRBJ1-5; V: TRBV6-5; DNA: TGTGCCAGCAGTTACTCTTCCAGGGTGATTCAGCCCCAGCATTTT; CDR3: CASSYSSRVIQPQHF